The clone carrying this T cell receptor (beta chain) has at least ten counts. This table comes from immunoSEQ multiplex PCR, and its TCRdb copy is limited to in-frame clones, with some not included. The sample includes roughly 68,000 clones, 70% to 85% of them seen just once. This sample was included in a study of blood T cell repertoires in COVID-19. As for the study in general: From the United States, Italy and Spain came samples of acute and convalescent COVID-19.

The CDR3 contains 14 residues. The V and J genes are TRBV21-1 and TRBJ2-7; the listed D gene, TRBD1, was not tested against the DNA. TRBV21-1 is a recognized pseudogene. The origin of this receptor is a woman aged 45-65 years with acute or convalescent COVID-19. Sequenced sample: peripheral blood. CDR3 nucleotide sequence: TGTGCCAGCAGAAGTCCGGGACAGGACTACGAGCAGTACTTC. This codes for CASRSPGQDYEQYF.